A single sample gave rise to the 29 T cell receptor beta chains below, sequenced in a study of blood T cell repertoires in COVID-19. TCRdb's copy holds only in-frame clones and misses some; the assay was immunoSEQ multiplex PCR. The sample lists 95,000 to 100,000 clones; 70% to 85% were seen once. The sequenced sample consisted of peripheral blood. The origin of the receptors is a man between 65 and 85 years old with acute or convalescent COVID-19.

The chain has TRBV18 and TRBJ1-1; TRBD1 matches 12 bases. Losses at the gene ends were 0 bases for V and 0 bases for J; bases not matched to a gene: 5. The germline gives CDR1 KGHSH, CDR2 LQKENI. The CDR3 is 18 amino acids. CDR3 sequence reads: CASSPPKGTGGVNTEAFF. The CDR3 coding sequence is TGTGCCAGCTCACCACCGAAGGGGACAGGGGGCGTGAACACTGAAGCTTTCTTT.

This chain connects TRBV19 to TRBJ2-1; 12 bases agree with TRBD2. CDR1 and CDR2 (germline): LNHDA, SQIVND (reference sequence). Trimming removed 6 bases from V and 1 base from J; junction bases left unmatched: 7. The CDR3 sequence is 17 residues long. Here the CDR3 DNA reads TGTGCCAGTAGCGCCGGGACTAGCGGGTTGTCCTACAATGAGCAGTTCTTC. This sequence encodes CASSAGTSGLSYNEQFF.

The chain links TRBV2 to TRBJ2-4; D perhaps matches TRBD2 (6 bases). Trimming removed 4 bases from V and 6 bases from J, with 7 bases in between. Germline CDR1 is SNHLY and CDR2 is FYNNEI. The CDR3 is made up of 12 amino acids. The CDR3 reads CASSVGGNIQYF. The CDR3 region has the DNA TGTGCCAGCAGTGTGGGGGGAAACATTCAGTACTTC.

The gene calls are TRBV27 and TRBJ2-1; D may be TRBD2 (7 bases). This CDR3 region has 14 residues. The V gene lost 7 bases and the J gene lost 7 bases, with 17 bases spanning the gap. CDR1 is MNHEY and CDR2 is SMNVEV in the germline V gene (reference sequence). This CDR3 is CASTRTRGGNEQFF. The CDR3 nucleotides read TGTGCCAGCACCAGGACTAGGGGGGGAAATGAGCAGTTCTTC.

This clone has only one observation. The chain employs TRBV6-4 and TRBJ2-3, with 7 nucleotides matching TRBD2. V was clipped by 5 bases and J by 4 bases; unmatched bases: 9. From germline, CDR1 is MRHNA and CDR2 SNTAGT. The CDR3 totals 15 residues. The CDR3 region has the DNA TGTGCCAGCAGTTTCAGCGGGATCGGCGCAGATACGCAGTATTTT. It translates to CASSFSGIGADTQYF.

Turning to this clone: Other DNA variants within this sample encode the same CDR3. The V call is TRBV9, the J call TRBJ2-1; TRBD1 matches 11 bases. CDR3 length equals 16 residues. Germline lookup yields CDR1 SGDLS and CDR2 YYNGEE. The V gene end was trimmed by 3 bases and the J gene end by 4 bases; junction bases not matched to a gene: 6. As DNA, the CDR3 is TGTGCCAGCAGCGCCCCCGGACAGGGGGCATACAATGAGCAGTTCTTC. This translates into CASSAPGQGAYNEQFF. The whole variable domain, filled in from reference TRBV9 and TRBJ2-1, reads DSGVTQTPKHLITATGQRVTLRCSPRSGDLSVYWYQQSLDQGLQFLIQYYNGEERAKGNILERFSAQQFPDLHSELNLSSLELGDSALYFCASSAPGQGAYNEQFFGPGTRLTVL.

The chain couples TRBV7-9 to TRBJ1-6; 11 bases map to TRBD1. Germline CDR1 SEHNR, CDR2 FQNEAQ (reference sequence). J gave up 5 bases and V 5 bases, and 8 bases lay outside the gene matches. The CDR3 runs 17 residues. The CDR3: CASSDTGTGGHNSPLHF. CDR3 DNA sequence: TGTGCCAGCAGCGACACAGGGACAGGGGGGCATAATTCACCCCTCCACTTT. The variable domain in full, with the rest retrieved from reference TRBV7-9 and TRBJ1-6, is DTGVSQNPRHKITKRGQNVTFRCDPISEHNRLYWYRQTLGQGPEFLTYFQNEAQLEKSRLLSDRFSAERPKGSFSTLEIQRTEQGDSAMYLCASSDTGTGGHNSPLHFGNGTRLTVT.

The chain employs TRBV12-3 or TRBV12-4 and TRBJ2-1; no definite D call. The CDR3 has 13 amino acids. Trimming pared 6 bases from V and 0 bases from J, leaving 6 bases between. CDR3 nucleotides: TGTGCCAGCAGCGAGCGCTCCTACAATGAGCAGTTCTTC. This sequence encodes CASSERSYNEQFF.

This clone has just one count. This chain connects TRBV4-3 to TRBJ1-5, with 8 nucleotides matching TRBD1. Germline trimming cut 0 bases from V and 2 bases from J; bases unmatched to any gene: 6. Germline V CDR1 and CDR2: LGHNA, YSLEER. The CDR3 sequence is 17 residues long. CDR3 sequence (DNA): TGCGCCAGCAGCCAAGAGGCAGGGGGCTGGGGCAATCAGCCCCAGCATTTT. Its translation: CASSQEAGGWGNQPQHF.

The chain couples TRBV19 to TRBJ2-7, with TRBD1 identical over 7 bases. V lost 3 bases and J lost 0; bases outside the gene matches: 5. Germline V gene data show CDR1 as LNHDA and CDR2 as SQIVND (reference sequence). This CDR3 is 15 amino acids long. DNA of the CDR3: TGTGCCAGTAGTATTTCGACAGGGAGCTCCTACGAGCAGTACTTC. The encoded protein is CASSISTGSSYEQYF.

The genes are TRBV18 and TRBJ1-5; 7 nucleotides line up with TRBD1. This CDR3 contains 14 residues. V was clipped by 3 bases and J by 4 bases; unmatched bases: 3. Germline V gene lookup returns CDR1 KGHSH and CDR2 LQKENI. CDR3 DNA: TGTGCCAGCTCACCGGGACAGTATAATCAGCCCCAGCATTTT. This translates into CASSPGQYNQPQHF.

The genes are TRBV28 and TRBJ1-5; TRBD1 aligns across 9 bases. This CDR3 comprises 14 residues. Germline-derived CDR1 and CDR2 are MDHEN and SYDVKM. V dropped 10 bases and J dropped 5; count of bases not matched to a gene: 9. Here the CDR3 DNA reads TGTGCCACCCTACCGGGACAGGGACATCAGCCCCAGCATTTT. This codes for CATLPGQGHQPQHF.

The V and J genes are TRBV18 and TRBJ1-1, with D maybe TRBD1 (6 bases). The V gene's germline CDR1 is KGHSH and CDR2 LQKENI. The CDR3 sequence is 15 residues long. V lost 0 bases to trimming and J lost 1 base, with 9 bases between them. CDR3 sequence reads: CASSPPPGENTEAFF. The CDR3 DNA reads TGTGCCAGCTCACCACCGCCAGGGGAGAACACTGAAGCTTTCTTT.

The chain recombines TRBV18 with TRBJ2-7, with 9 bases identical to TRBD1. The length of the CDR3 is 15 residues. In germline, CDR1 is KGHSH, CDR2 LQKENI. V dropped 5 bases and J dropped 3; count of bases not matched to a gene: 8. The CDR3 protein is CASSTTGTGYYEQYF. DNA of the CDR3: TGTGCCAGCTCAACTACCGGGACAGGGTACTACGAGCAGTACTTC.

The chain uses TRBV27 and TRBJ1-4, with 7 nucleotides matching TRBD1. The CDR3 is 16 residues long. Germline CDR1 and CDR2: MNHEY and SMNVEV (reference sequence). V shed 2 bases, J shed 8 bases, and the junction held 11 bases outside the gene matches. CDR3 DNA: TGTGCCAGCAGTTTAAGGAGGGGGCGAGGGGTAGAAAAACTGTTTTTT. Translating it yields CASSLRRGRGVEKLFF.

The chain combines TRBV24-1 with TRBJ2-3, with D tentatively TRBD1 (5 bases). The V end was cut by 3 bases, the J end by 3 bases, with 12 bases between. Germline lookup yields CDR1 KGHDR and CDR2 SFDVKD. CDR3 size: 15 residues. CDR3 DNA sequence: TGTGCCACCAGTGATCCCCGGACATCGACAGATACGCAGTATTTT. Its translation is CATSDPRTSTDTQYF.

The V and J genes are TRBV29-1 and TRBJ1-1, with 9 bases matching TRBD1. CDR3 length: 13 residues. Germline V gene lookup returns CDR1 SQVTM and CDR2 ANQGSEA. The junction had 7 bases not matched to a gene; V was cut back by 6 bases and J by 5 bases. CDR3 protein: CSVARDRVTEAFF. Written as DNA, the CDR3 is TGCAGCGTGGCCCGGGACAGGGTTACTGAAGCTTTCTTT.

In DNA, the CDR3 is TGTGCCATCAGCACATCGCTCGCAGATACGCAGTATTTT. It specifies CAISTSLADTQYF. The V and J genes are TRBV10-3 and TRBJ2-3; no firm D call. V was shortened by 6 bases and J by 4 bases, with 11 bases between the two germline ends. The germline gives CDR1 ENHRY, CDR2 SYGVKD. The CDR3 length is 13 residues.

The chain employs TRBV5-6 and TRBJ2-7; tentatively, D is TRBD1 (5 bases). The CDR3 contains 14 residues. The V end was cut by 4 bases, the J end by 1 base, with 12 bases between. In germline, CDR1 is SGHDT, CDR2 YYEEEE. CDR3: CASSPGMGSYEQYF. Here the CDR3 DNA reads TGTGCCAGCAGCCCAGGGATGGGGTCCTACGAGCAGTACTTC.

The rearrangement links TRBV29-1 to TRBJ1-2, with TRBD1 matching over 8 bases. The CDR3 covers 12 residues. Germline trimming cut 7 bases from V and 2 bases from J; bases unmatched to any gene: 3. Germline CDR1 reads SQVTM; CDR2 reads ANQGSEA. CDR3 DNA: TGCAGCGGCGGACAGGGAAACTATGGCTACACCTTC. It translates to CSGGQGNYGYTF. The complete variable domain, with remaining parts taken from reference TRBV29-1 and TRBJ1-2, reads SAVISQKPSRDICQRGTSLTIQCQVDSQVTMMFWYRQQPGQSLTLIATANQGSEATYESGFVIDKFPISRPNLTFSTLTVSNMSPEDSSIYLCSGGQGNYGYTFGSGTRLTVV.

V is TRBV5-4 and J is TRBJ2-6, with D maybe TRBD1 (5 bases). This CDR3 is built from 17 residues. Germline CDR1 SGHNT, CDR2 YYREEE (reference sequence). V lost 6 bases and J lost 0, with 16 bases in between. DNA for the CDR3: TGTGCCAGCAATGGACAACCATTTAGCTCTGGGGCCAACGTCCTGACTTTC. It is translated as CASNGQPFSSGANVLTF.

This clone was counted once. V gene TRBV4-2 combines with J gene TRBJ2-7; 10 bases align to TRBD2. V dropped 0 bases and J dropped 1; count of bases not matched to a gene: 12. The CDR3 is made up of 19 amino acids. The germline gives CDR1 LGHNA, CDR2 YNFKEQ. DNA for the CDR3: TGTGCCAGCAGCCAAGATTCTTTTCCGGGACTAGCGCAGTCCTACGAGCAGTACTTC. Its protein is CASSQDSFPGLAQSYEQYF.

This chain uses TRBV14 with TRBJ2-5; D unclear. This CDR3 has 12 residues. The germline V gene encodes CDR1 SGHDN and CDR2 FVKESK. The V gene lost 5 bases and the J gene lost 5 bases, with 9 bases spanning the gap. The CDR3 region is CASSFQRETQYF. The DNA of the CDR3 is TGTGCCAGCAGCTTTCAACGGGAGACCCAGTACTTC.

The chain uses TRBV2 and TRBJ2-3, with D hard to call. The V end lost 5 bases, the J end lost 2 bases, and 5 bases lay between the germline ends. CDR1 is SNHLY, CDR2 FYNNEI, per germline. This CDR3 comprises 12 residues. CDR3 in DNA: TGTGCCAGCAGTTACTCCACAGATACGCAGTATTTT. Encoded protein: CASSYSTDTQYF.

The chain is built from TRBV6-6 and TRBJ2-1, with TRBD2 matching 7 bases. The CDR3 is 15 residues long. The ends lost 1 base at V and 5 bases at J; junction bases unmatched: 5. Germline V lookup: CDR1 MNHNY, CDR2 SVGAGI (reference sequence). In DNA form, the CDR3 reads TGTGCCAGCAGTTACTGGTCTAGCGGTGACAATGAGCAGTTCTTC. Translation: CASSYWSSGDNEQFF.

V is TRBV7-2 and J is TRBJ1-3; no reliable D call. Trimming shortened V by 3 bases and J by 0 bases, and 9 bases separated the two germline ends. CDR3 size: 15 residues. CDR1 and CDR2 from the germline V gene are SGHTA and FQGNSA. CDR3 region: CASSLVGLSGNTIYF. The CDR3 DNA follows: TGTGCCAGCAGCTTGGTCGGTCTCTCTGGAAACACCATATATTTT.

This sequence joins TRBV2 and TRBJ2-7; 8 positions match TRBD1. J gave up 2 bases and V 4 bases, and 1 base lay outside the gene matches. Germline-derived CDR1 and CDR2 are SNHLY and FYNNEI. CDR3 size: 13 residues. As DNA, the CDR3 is TGTGCCAGCAGTGTGGACAGGGCCTACGAGCAGTACTTC. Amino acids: CASSVDRAYEQYF. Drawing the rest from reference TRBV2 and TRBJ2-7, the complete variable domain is EPEVTQTPSHQVTQMGQEVILRCVPISNHLYFYWYRQILGQKVEFLVSFYNNEISEKSEIFDDQFSVERPDGSNFTLKIRSTKLEDSAMYFCASSVDRAYEQYFGPGTRLTVT.

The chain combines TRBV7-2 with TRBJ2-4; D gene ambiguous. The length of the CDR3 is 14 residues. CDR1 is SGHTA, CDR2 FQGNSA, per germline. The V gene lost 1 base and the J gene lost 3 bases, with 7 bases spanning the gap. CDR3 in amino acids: CASSLGAGKNIQYF. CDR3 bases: TGTGCCAGCAGCTTAGGCGCAGGCAAAAACATTCAGTACTTC. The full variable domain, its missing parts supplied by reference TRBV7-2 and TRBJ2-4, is GAGVSQSPSNKVTEKGKDVELRCDPISGHTALYWYRQSLGQGLEFLIYFQGNSAPDKSGLPSDRFSAERTGGSVSTLTIQRTQQEDSAVYLCASSLGAGKNIQYFGAGTRLSVL.

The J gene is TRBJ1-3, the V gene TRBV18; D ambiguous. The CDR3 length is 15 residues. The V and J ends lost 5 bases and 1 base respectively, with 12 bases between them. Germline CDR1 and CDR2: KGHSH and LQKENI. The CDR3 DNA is TGTGCCAGCTCAGAAGTCGGGTTGTCTGGAAACACCATATATTTT. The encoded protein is CASSEVGLSGNTIYF.